This TCR beta chain was obtained from a study of blood T cells in healthy people across ages. The authors ran a second PCR of about 6 to 11 cycles using a sample-barcoded 5' primer and a J-beta primer mix. TCRdb re-called the 5' RACE reads through MiXCR, storing one row per CDR3 protein. The table includes approximately 730,000 distinct CDR3 sequences, about 53% detected once. Germline trimming cut 8 bases from V and 5 bases from J; bases unmatched to any gene: 27. Germline V gene sequence: CDR1 SNHLY, CDR2 FYNNEI. This CDR3 spans 22 amino acids. Study results and caveats: Age brought a roughly linear fall in TCR beta diversity measured per million T cells.

As concerns this clonotype: Antigen: not known.

The clonotype comes from a man older than 75 in good health. The chain is built from TRBV2 and TRBJ2-3, with 14 positions matching TRBD2. Sequencing was performed on blood. CDR3 nucleotide sequence: TGTGCCAGCGTTCCGGGACTAGCGGGAGCGTCCCCGACTGGCCGGAGTGGAGATACGCAGTATTTT. Its translation is CASVPGLAGASPTGRSGDTQYF.